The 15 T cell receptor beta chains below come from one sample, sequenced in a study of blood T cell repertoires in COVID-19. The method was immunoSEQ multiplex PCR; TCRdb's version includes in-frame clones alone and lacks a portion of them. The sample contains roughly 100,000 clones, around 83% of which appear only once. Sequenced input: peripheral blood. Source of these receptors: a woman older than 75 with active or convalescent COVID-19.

The CDR3 DNA is TGCGCCAGCAGCCAAGATCCCACAGGGATGGGTTCACCCCTCCACTTT. Protein sequence: CASSQDPTGMGSPLHF. V and J are TRBV4-3 and TRBJ1-6; perhaps TRBD1 as D (6 bases). Germline V CDR1 and CDR2: LGHNA, YSLEER. The CDR3 totals 16 residues. V shed 0 bases and J shed 9 bases, with 15 bases lying between them.

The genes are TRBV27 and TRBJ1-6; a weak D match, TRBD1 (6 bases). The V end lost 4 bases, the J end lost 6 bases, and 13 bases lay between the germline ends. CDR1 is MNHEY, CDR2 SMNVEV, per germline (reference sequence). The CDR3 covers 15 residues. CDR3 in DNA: TGTGCCAGCAGTTACGAGCAGGGGAGTAATTCACCCCTCCACTTT. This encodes CASSYEQGSNSPLHF.

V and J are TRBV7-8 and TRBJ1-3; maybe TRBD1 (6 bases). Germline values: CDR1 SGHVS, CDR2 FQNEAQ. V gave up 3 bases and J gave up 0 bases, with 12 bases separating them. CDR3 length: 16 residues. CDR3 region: CASSLGAGTSGNTIYF. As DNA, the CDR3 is TGTGCCAGCAGCTTGGGGGCTGGTACCTCTGGAAACACCATATATTTT.

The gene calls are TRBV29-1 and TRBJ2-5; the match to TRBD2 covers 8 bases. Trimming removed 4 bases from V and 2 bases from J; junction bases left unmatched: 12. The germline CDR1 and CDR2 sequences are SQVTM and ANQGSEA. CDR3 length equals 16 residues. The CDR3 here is CSVGWSSGVLQETQYF. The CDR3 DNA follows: TGCAGCGTTGGTTGGAGTAGCGGGGTCTTACAAGAGACCCAGTACTTC. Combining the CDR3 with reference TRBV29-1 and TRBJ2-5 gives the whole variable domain SAVISQKPSRDICQRGTSLTIQCQVDSQVTMMFWYRQQPGQSLTLIATANQGSEATYESGFVIDKFPISRPNLTFSTLTVSNMSPEDSSIYLCSVGWSSGVLQETQYFGPGTRLLVL.

CDR3 in DNA: TGTGCCAGCAGCTTGTCCGATATCGGGGGCAATGAGCAGTTCTTC. Its protein product is CASSLSDIGGNEQFF. This sequence joins TRBV7-2 and TRBJ2-1, with TRBD2 as a possible D gene (6 bases). With 3 bases removed from V and 6 bases from J, the gap between germline ends came to 15 bases. This CDR3 comprises 15 residues. CDR1 is SGHTA and CDR2 is FQGNSA in the germline V gene.

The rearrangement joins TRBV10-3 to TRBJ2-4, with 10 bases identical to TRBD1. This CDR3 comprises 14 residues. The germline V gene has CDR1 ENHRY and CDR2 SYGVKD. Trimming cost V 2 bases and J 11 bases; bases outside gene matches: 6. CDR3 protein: CAISEGTGEGVQYF. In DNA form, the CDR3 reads TGTGCCATCAGTGAGGGGACAGGGGAAGGGGTTCAGTACTTC.

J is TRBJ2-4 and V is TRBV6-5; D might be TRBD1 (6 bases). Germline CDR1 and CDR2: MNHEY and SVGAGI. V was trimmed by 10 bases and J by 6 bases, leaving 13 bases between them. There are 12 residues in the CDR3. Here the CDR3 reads CATRTDLNIQYF. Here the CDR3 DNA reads TGTGCCACCAGGACAGACTTAAACATTCAGTACTTC.

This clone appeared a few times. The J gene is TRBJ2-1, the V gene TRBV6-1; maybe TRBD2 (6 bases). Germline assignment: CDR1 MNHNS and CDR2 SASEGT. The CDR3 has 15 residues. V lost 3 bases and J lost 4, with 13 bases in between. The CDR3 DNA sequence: TGTGCCAGCAGTGAGTCTTTGGGGGGATACAATGAGCAGTTCTTC. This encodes CASSESLGGYNEQFF.

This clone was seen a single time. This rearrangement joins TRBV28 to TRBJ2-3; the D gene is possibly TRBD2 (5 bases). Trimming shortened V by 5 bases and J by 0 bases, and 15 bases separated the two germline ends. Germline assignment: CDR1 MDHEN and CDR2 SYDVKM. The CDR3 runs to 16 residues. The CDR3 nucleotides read TGTGCCAGCAGTACTCCGCTTCGACTAAGCACAGATACGCAGTATTTT. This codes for CASSTPLRLSTDTQYF.

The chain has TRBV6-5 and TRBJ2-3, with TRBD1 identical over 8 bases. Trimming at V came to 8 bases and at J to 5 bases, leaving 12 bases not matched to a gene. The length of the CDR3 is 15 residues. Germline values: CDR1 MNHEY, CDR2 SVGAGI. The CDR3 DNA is TGTGCCAGCGGCCAGGGGGCCCTCTCGGTAGATACGCAGTATTTT. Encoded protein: CASGQGALSVDTQYF.

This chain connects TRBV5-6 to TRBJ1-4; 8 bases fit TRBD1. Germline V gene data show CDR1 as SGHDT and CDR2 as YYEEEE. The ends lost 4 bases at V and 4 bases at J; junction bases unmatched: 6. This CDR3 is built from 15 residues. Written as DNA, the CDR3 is TGTGCCAGCAGCCCCCCGGGACAGGTTAATGAAAAACTGTTTTTT. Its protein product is CASSPPGQVNEKLFF.

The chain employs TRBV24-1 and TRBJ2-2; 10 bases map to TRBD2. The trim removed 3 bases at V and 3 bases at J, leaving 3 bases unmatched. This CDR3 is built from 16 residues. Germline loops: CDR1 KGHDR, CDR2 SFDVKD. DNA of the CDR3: TGTGCCACCAGTGATCCAACTAGCGGGGACACCGGGGAGCTGTTTTTT. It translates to CATSDPTSGDTGELFF.

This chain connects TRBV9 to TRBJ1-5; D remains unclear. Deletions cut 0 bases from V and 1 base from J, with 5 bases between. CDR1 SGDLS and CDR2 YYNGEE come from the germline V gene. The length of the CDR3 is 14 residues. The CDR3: CASSVAESNQPQHF. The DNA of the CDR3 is TGTGCCAGCAGCGTAGCTGAGAGCAATCAGCCCCAGCATTTT.

This CDR3 is CASSPENRGSTQYF. The CDR3 region has the DNA TGTGCCAGCAGCCCAGAAAACAGGGGTAGTACGCAGTATTTT. This chain connects TRBV2 to TRBJ2-3, with 7 bases aligning to TRBD1. The CDR3 spans 14 residues. J was trimmed by 8 bases and V by 6 bases; bases with no gene match: 11. From germline, CDR1 is SNHLY and CDR2 FYNNEI.

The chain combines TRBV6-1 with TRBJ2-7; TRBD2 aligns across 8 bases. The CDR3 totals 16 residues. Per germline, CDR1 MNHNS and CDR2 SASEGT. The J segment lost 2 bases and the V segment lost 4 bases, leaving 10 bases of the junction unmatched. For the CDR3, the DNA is TGTGCCAGCAGTGCCCGGGGCAGCGGGGGAACCTACGAGCAGTACTTC. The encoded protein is CASSARGSGGTYEQYF.